This T cell receptor (beta chain) is from a study of graft-versus-host responses after intestinal transplantation. Points from the study as a whole: With peak circulating GvH clone levels came an association with early post-transplant HvG declines.

Germline V gene lookup returns CDR1 SGHKS and CDR2 YYEKEE (reference sequence). Trimming at V came to 4 bases and at J to 5 bases, leaving 7 bases not matched to a gene. The CDR3 extends over 15 amino acids. Note on this clone: The antigen remains unidentified.

This table comes from immunoSEQ multiplex PCR, and its TCRdb copy is limited to in-frame clones, with some not included. The sample contains about 88,000 clones, roughly 90% of which appear only once. The sequencing here drew on unstimulated CD4+ T cells sorted from spleen or lymph node cells, taken before intestinal transplant. The receptor was isolated from a human donor who received an intestinal transplant. The V and J genes are TRBV5-5 and TRBJ2-3; 10 bases agree with TRBD2. The DNA for the CDR3 is TGTGCCAGCAGCCCACAGCGGGAGGGGAGAGATACGCAGTATTTT. It translates to CASSPQREGRDTQYF.